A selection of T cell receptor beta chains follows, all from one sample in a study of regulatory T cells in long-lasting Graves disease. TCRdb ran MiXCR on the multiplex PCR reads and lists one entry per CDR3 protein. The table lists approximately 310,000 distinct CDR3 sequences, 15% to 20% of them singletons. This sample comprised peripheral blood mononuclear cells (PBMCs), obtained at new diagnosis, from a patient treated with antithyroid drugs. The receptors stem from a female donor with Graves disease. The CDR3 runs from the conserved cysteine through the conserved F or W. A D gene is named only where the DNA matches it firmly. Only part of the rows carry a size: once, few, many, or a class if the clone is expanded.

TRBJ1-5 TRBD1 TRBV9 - TGTGCCAGCAGCGGACAGGGCATGAATCAGCCCCAGCATTTT CASSGQGMNQPQHF
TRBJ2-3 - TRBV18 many TGTGCCAGCTCACCCCGAAGGGGGACAGATACGCAGTATTTT CASSPRRGTDTQYF
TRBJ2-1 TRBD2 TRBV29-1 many TGCAGCGTTGCCGCGGGAGTCGATGAGCAGTTCTTC CSVAAGVDEQFF
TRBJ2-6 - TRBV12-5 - TGTGCTAGTGGTTTGACAATCCTCAGGGCTGCGGGGGGGGCCAACGTCCTGACTTTC CASGLTILRAAGGANVLTF
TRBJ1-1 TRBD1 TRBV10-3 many TGTGCCATCAGTCGAGGACAGGCGAACACTGAAGCTTTCTTT CAISRGQANTEAFF
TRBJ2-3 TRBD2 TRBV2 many TGTGCCAGCCGGACTAGCGGCGACACAGATACGCAGTATTTT CASRTSGDTDTQYF
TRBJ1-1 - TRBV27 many TGTGCCAGCCGAGGATCGGTTAACACTGAAGCTTTCTTT CASRGSVNTEAFF
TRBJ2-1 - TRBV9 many TGCGCCAGCAGCAGCCGGGACTGGTACAATGAGCAGTTCTTC CASSSRDWYNEQFF
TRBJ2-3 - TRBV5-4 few TGTGCCAGCAGCGAGACGGGTAGCACAGATACGCAGTATTTT CASSETGSTDTQYF
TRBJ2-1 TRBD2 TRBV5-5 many TGTGCCAGCAGCTCCCCCGGGTTTCTAGCGGGAGGCTACAATGAGCAGTTCTTC CASSSPGFLAGGYNEQFF
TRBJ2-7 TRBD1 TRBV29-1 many TGCAGCGCCGTCGGACAGGGGAGTTCCTACGAGCAGTACTTC CSAVGQGSSYEQYF
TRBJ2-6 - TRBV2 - TGTGCCAGCAGGAACTGGGGGCAGGGGTTTACTGGGGCCAACGTCCTGACTTTC CASRNWGQGFTGANVLTF
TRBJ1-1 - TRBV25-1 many TGTGCCAGCAGTGAATTGCAGTCGCAAACTGAAGCTTTCTTT CASSELQSQTEAFF
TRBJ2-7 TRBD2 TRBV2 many TGTGCCAGCAGACTAGCTAGCGGGGCCAGCTACGAGCAGTACTTC CASRLASGASYEQYF
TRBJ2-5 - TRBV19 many TGTGCCAGTAGTATCGATAGGGGCGGATTCCAAGAGACCCAGTACTTC CASSIDRGGFQETQYF
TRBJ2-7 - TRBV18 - TGTGCCAGCTCACACCTAGACAGGCGGTCCTACGAGCAGTACTTC CASSHLDRRSYEQYF
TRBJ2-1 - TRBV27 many TGTGCCAGCAGTACAACCCCGGTCCCCTACAATGAGCAGTTCTTC CASSTTPVPYNEQFF
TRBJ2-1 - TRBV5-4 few TGTGCCAGCAGCTTGGATAGGAAATCCATCGGGTACAATGAGCAGTTCTTC CASSLDRKSIGYNEQFF
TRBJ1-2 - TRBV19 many TGTGCCAGTAGTATAGTATCGGACGATTTCGGCTACACCTTC CASSIVSDDFGYTF
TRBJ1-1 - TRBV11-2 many TGTGCCAGCACCGTAGCGGGAACTGAAGCTTTCTTT CASTVAGTEAFF
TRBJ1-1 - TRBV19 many TGTGCCAGTAGTATAGCAGGGGCCCGTTCCGAAGCTTTCTTT CASSIAGARSEAFF
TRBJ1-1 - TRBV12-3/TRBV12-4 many TGTGCCAGCAGTAGGACGGCTGAAGCTTTCTTT CASSRTAEAFF
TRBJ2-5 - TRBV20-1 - TGCAGTGCCAGCGGGAACTGGGGGCAGGGTGGTATAGAGACCCAGTACTTC CSASGNWGQGGIETQYF
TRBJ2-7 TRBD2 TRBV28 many TGTGCCAGCAGTTCGCCCGGGGCGGGAGGGCCCTACGAGCAGTACTTC CASSSPGAGGPYEQYF
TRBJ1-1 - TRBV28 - TGTGCCAGCTCGGGGGGGGGTTGGAACACTGAAGCTTTCTTT CASSGGGWNTEAFF
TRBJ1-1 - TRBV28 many TGTGCCAGCAGTCCGCCAGTCACTGAAGCTTTCTTT CASSPPVTEAFF
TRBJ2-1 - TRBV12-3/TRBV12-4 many TGTGCCAGCCTGGCGGGTGGGCCCAATGAGCAGTTCTTC CASLAGGPNEQFF
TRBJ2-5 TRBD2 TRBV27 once TGTGCCAGCAGTTGGAATAGCGGGGAAGAGACCCAGTACTTC CASSWNSGEETQYF
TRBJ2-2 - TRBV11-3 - TGTGCCAGCAGCTTAGCAGGGGGAGGGCCGACCGGGGAGCTGTTTTTT CASSLAGGGPTGELFF
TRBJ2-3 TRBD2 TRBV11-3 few TGTGCCAGCAGCTTAAGCGTAGCGGGAGGGCCAGATACGCAGTATTTT CASSLSVAGGPDTQYF
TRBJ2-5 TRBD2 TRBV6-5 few TGTGCCAGCAGTTCCCCGGGACTAGCGGGCTCCGCCAGCGGGACCCAGTACTTC CASSSPGLAGSASGTQYF
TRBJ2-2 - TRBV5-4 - TGTGCCAGCAGCCCAAGACAGTCCGGGGATCTGTTTTTT CASSPRQSGDLFF
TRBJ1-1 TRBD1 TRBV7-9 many TGTGCCAGCAGCTCAGGGGGGGGGGTGGCTGAAGCTTTCTTT CASSSGGGVAEAFF
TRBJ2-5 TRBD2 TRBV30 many TGTGCCTGGAGTGTAGGCGGGAGAGCGGAGACCCAGTACTTC CAWSVGGRAETQYF
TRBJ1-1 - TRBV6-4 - TGTGCCAGCAGTGGCGGGACGGAGAACACTGAAGCTTTCTTT CASSGGTENTEAFF
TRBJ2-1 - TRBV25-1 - TGTGCCAGCACCCGTCCCTTGTCCTACAATGAGCAGTTCTTC CASTRPLSYNEQFF
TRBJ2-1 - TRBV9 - TGTGCCAGCAGCGTAGCGGCGAGGGGGTTTGATGAGCAGTTCTTC CASSVAARGFDEQFF
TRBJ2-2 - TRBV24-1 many TGTGCCACCATGGGGACAAAGGGGTTTCCCGGGGAGCTGTTTTTT CATMGTKGFPGELFF
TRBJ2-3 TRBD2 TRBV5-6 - TGTGCCAGCAGCTTGAGGACTAGCGATGGAGATACGCAGTATTTT CASSLRTSDGDTQYF
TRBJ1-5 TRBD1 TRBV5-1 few TGCGCCAGCAGCTCCAGTCCAGGGGGTCTTCAGCCCCAGCATTTT CASSSSPGGLQPQHF
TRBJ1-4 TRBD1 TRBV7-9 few TGTGCCGGGGAAACAGGGGGCGTAGAAAAACTGTTTTTT CAGETGGVEKLFF
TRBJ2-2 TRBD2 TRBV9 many TGTGCCAGCAGCGTAGGAGGACTAGCGGGGGTCACTACCGGGGAGCTGTTTTTT CASSVGGLAGVTTGELFF
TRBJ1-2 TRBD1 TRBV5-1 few TGCGCCAGCAGCTTGGGAGGGACAGGGCCTGGCTACACCTTC CASSLGGTGPGYTF
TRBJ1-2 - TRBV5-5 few TGTGCCAGCAGCTTTGGGGCCAGCTATGGCTACACCTTC CASSFGASYGYTF
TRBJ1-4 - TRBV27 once TGTGCCAGCAGTGAACCCCGCCGTCCTAATGAAAAACTGTTTTTT CASSEPRRPNEKLFF
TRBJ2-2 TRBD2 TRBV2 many TGTGCCAGCAGTGCCAGGGGACTAGAATACACCGGGGAGCTGTTTTTT CASSARGLEYTGELFF
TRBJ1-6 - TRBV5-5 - TGTGCCAGCAGCTTTGGGGTCGAGAGAGCAACCCTCCACTTT CASSFGVERATLHF
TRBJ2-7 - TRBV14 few TGTGCCAGCAGCCCCTCGGGTCCTACGGGCGAGCAGTACTTC CASSPSGPTGEQYF
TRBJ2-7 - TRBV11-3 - TGTGCCAGCAACTGGGGCACGACAGCCCTCGAGCAGTACTTC CASNWGTTALEQYF
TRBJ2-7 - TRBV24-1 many TGTGCCACCAGTGACGCCGGGGACACAAACTACGAGCAGTACTTC CATSDAGDTNYEQYF
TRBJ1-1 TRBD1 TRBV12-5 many TGTGCTAGTGGTTTGGGACAGGGTGAAGCTTTCTTT CASGLGQGEAFF
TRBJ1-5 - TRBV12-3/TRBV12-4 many TGTGCCAGCAGTTTCATGCAGGGGAATCGTCAGCCCCAGCATTTT CASSFMQGNRQPQHF